This TCR beta chain was identified in a study of blood T cell repertoires in COVID-19. TCRdb's table, derived via immunoSEQ multiplex PCR, lists solely in-frame clones and lacks some. The repertoire includes over 200,000 clones, 80% to 90% of them detected once, and 3.7% sits in the top ten. Participant-given clinical history determined each cohort assignment. Material for sequencing was PBMCs or T cells enriched from blood (not recorded which). The TCR was taken from a woman in her thirties who had been exposed to COVID-19.

CDR3 protein: CASSAHGQGQSPLHF. The CDR3 DNA follows: TGTGCCAGCAGCGCACATGGACAGGGGCAATCACCCCTCCACTTT. The V call is TRBV7-2, the J call TRBJ1-6; 9 bases fit TRBD1. The CDR3 extends over 15 amino acids. The germline V gene encodes CDR1 SGHTA and CDR2 FQGNSA. J lost 10 bases, V lost 5 bases, and 9 bases had no gene match.